These 10 T cell receptor beta chains were all obtained from the same sample, sequenced in a study of graft-versus-host responses after intestinal transplantation. Sequenced by immunoSEQ multiplex PCR; TCRdb stores in-frame clones only, minus some. The profile shows around 37,000 clones, around 83% of them singletons. Source: PBMCs, taken 1,000 to 1,200 days after transplant. Source of these receptors: a human patient who received an intestinal transplant, so some T cells may come from the graft donor.

Only a few counts were recorded for this clone. The CDR3: CASSEGDRRPATGELFF. For the CDR3, the DNA is TGTGCCAGCAGTGAAGGGGACAGGAGACCTGCGACCGGGGAGCTGTTTTTT. The V gene is TRBV6-1, the J gene TRBJ2-2, with TRBD1 matching over 8 bases. The germline V gene encodes CDR1 MNHNS and CDR2 SASEGT. The CDR3 consists of 17 residues. Losses at the gene ends were 1 base for V and 5 bases for J; bases not matched to a gene: 9.

The J gene is TRBJ2-5, the V gene TRBV28; D possibly corresponds to TRBD1 (6 bases). The assigned J gene may be wrong: the sequence end matches TRBJ2-7 better. Germline V gene data show CDR1 as MDHEN and CDR2 as SYDVKM. The CDR3 is 15 amino acids. The CDR3: CASSPTGTNSYEQYF. CDR3 bases: TGTGCCAGCAGTCCCACCGGGACAAACTCCTACGAGCAGTACTTC.

As concerns this clone: A read error may account for a junction end that differs from germline. Other DNA sequences in this sample translate to the same CDR3. The chain carries TRBV27 and TRBJ1-1; no reliable D call. The CDR3 spans 14 residues. Per the germline V gene, CDR1 is MNHEY and CDR2 is SMNVEV (reference sequence). The CDR3 reads CASSLAAMNTEAFF. The CDR3 coding sequence is TGTGCCAGCAGTTTAGCAGCCATGAATACTGAAGCTTTCTTT.

The CDR3 sequence: CASSPELTGMNTEAFF. In DNA form, the CDR3 reads TGTGCCAGCAGCCCAGAACTTACAGGGATGAACACTGAAGCTTTCTTT. The V and J genes are TRBV5-8 and TRBJ1-1; tentative D call: TRBD1 (6 bases). The CDR3 runs to 16 residues. Germline CDR1 and CDR2: SGHTS and YDEGEE. Trimming shortened V by 4 bases and J by 0 bases, and 16 bases separated the two germline ends.

This clone showed up just a few times. The V gene is TRBV6-4, the J gene TRBJ2-1; maybe TRBD2 (5 bases). V gave up 5 bases and J gave up 0 bases, with 5 bases separating them. The germline V gene encodes CDR1 MRHNA and CDR2 SNTAGT. The CDR3 sequence is 13 residues long. CDR3 sequence: CASSSGSYNEQFF. CDR3 sequence (DNA): TGTGCCAGCAGTAGCGGCTCCTACAATGAGCAGTTCTTC.

This chain links TRBV5-1 with TRBJ2-1; D is unclear. The V gene's germline CDR1 is SGHRS and CDR2 YFSETQ. CDR3 size: 14 residues. The ends were cut back, 4 bases at V and 1 base at J, with 9 bases in the middle. The CDR3 DNA follows: TGCGCCAGCAGCCCGTCTCAGTCCTACAATGAGCAGTTCTTC. As protein: CASSPSQSYNEQFF.

The gene calls are TRBV5-1 and TRBJ2-7; D is tentatively TRBD1 or TRBD2 (6 bases each). The CDR3 is 15 residues long. V lost 3 bases and J 5 bases, leaving 18 bases between the germline ends. CDR1 SGHRS and CDR2 YFSETQ come from the germline V gene. The CDR3 protein is CASSYTGKGGNEQYF. CDR3 DNA sequence: TGCGCCAGCAGCTACACAGGGAAGGGAGGCAACGAGCAGTACTTC.

The table lists this clone with a few counts. The CDR3 nucleotides are TGCGCCAGCAGCTCCTTAATGGGTCAGCCCCAGCATTTT. Encoded protein: CASSSLMGQPQHF. This chain connects TRBV5-1 to TRBJ1-5; D unclear. The V gene lost 3 bases and the J gene lost 6 bases, with 10 bases spanning the gap. Germline V gene lookup returns CDR1 SGHRS and CDR2 YFSETQ. The length of the CDR3 is 13 residues.

J is TRBJ2-7 and V is TRBV11-2, with D possibly TRBD1 on 6 matching bases. Germline lookup yields CDR1 SGHAT and CDR2 FQNNGV. Trimming pared 4 bases from V and 7 bases from J, leaving 14 bases between. This CDR3 region has 13 residues. CDR3: CASSSQGPTEQYF. The CDR3, as DNA: TGTGCCAGCAGCTCACAGGGTCCAACAGAGCAGTACTTC.

Details on this clone: A read error may produce the germline difference seen at one junction end. The rearrangement joins TRBV6-1 to TRBJ2-7, with 15 bases fitting TRBD2. Germline V gene data show CDR1 as MNHNS and CDR2 as SASEGT. CDR3 length: 16 amino acids. CDR3 coding DNA: TGTGCCAGCAGCGAAGGACTAGCGGGAGGGCCCCACGAGCAGTACTTC. Translating gives CASSEGLAGGPHEQYF.